A single sample gave rise to the 13 T cell receptor beta chains below, sequenced in a study of cytomegalovirus exposure and HLA in healthy donors (dated by TCRdb to the late 2010s). The library relied on the immunoSEQ multiplex PCR assay. A mixture of 60 forward primers for TCR Vbeta segments and 13 reverse primers for TCR Jbeta segments was used in the multiplex PCR. As stored in TCRdb, this immuneACCESS dataset retains in-frame rearrangements with V and J assigned. A fraction of the clones does not appear; measured against another copy, unresolved V genes explain less than half of the discrepancy, and the remainder lacks a known reason. The sample contains approximately 160,000 clones, almost 85% of them found a single time. The ten biggest clones cover around 5.4% of the sample. The source material was PBMCs. These receptors were obtained from a man aged 25-45 years in good health and CMV-seropositive.

V usage is TRBV7-2 and J usage is TRBJ2-5; D perhaps matches TRBD1 (5 bases). The germline V and J ends were trimmed by 3 bases and 10 bases, with 18 bases remaining between them. The CDR3 is 14 amino acids. Germline V CDR1 and CDR2: SGHTA, FQGNSA. This CDR3 reads CASSLGRVEWDQYF. The CDR3, as DNA: TGTGCCAGCAGCTTGGGCAGGGTCGAGTGGGACCAGTACTTC.

The CDR3 loop is CASSLLLNTEAFF. In nucleotides, the CDR3 is TGTGCCAGCAGTTTACTCCTGAACACTGAAGCTTTCTTT. This chain uses TRBV28 with TRBJ1-1; no firm D call. Germline-derived CDR1 and CDR2 are MDHEN and SYDVKM. V dropped 2 bases and J dropped 0 bases, with 4 bases sitting between them. The CDR3 spans 13 residues.

This clone was picked up one time. The gene calls are TRBV7-9 and TRBJ2-1, with 10 bases fitting TRBD2. The CDR3 totals 15 residues. V dropped 10 bases and J dropped 6; count of bases not matched to a gene: 12. In germline, CDR1 is SEHNR, CDR2 FQNEAQ (reference sequence). CDR3 residues: CAIPLAGRGRNEQFF. CDR3 nucleotides: TGTGCCATTCCACTAGCGGGAAGGGGACGCAATGAGCAGTTCTTC.

The chain links TRBV30 to TRBJ2-2; D possibly corresponds to TRBD2 (7 bases). CDR1 GTSNPN and CDR2 SVGIG come from the germline V gene (reference sequence). V was shortened by 2 bases and J by 12 bases, with 13 bases between the two germline ends. This CDR3 comprises 12 residues. CDR3 protein: CAWSFWGGQLFF. CDR3 nucleotide sequence: TGTGCCTGGAGTTTTTGGGGGGGGCAGCTGTTTTTT.

This clone was observed once. The chain couples TRBV9 to TRBJ2-3; D call uncertain. The V end lost 0 bases, the J end lost 7 bases, and 6 bases lay between the germline ends. Germline V lookup: CDR1 SGDLS, CDR2 YYNGEE. The CDR3 totals 12 residues. The CDR3 DNA reads as TGTGCCAGCAGCGTAGGACAAAATACGCAGTATTTT. It encodes CASSVGQNTQYF.

The gene calls are TRBV29-1 and TRBJ1-2, with D perhaps matching TRBD1 (5 bases). Germline V gene lookup returns CDR1 SQVTM and CDR2 ANQGSEA. The CDR3 has 13 residues. The V and J ends lost 4 bases and 3 bases respectively, with 12 bases between them. The CDR3 bases are TGCAGCGTTGTTGGTACAGGTTACTATGGCTACACCTTC. Translation: CSVVGTGYYGYTF.

The chain uses TRBV7-2 and TRBJ2-3; maybe TRBD2 (6 bases). CDR1 and CDR2 (germline): SGHTA, FQGNSA. The CDR3 has 14 amino acids. V lost 5 bases to trimming and J lost 6 bases, with 15 bases between them. CDR3 in DNA: TGTGCCAGCAGCCCCACGGCGGGGTCGGATACGCAGTATTTT. Translated, it gives CASSPTAGSDTQYF.

CDR3: CASSPYSSGNTIYF. The CDR3 bases are TGTGCCAGCAGCCCTTACAGCTCTGGAAACACCATATATTTT. The chain recombines TRBV9 with TRBJ1-3, with D uncertain. The V gene lost 4 bases and the J gene lost 0 bases, with 8 bases spanning the gap. Germline CDR1 and CDR2: SGDLS and YYNGEE. The CDR3 spans 14 residues.

J is TRBJ1-5 and V is TRBV28, with unresolved D. V was shortened by 8 bases and J by 0 bases, with 8 bases between the two germline ends. The CDR3 consists of 13 residues. Germline CDR1 is MDHEN and CDR2 is SYDVKM. This CDR3 reads CASAWLSNQPQHF. The CDR3 DNA reads as TGTGCCAGCGCTTGGCTTAGCAATCAGCCCCAGCATTTT.

J is TRBJ2-1 and V is TRBV28, with TRBD2 identical over 10 bases. The CDR3 totals 14 residues. Germline V CDR1 and CDR2: MDHEN, SYDVKM. J lost 7 bases, V lost 5 bases, and 5 bases had no gene match. The CDR3 coding sequence is TGTGCCAGCAGTGAACTAGCGGGGTCTAATGAGCAGTTCTTC. As protein: CASSELAGSNEQFF.

The chain combines TRBV30 with TRBJ1-1, with D possibly matching TRBD1 (6 bases). Trimming stripped 0 bases from V and 6 bases from J, with 11 bases between. Germline V CDR1 and CDR2: GTSNPN, SVGIG (reference sequence). The length of the CDR3 is 13 residues. This CDR3 reads CAWSVQGGAEAFF. The CDR3 bases are TGTGCCTGGAGTGTACAGGGTGGGGCTGAAGCTTTCTTT.

The chain is built from TRBV21-1 and TRBJ2-2; TRBD2 is taken as the D call from the table, unchecked against the DNA. TRBV21-1 is a listed pseudogene. There are 12 residues in the CDR3. CDR3 amino acids: CASSLITGELFF. CDR3 bases: TGTGCCAGCAGTCTTATAACCGGGGAGCTGTTTTTT.

The rearrangement links TRBV12-5 to TRBJ1-1, with D perhaps matching TRBD1 (5 bases). Per the germline V gene, CDR1 is LGHNT and CDR2 is FRNRAP. This CDR3 has 12 residues. The V end lost 7 bases, the J end lost 10 bases, and 16 bases lay between the germline ends. In DNA form, the CDR3 reads TGTGCTAGTGCCATAACAGGTTTGGTAGCTTTCTTT. Its protein product is CASAITGLVAFF.